This TCR beta chain stems from a study of T cell repertoires in cytomegalovirus infection (dated by TCRdb to about 2019). The study in broad terms: Donor HLA type was relevant to the analysis, as public TCR beta signatures indicated carriage of CMV infection together with the matching HLA type.

CDR1 DFQATT and CDR2 SNEGSKA are derived from the germline V gene (reference sequence). From the cysteine up to the phenylalanine, the CDR3 has a length of 15 residues. Here the CDR3 DNA is all that survives: 45 bases in frame from base 1. The junction shows trimming of 4 bases on V and 4 bases on J, plus 18 bases between the germline ends. Reads for this sample came from an Illumina HiSeq 1500. The raw public data were reprocessed by TCRdb itself: fastp quality trimming at Q25, MiXCR clonotype calling, in-frame beta chains only. Under each unique CDR3 protein, matching rows form one entry showing the most common genes and DNA. Here the sample has some 300,000 distinct CDR3 sequences; under 20% occur a single time. Approximately 12% of the sample is held by the ten biggest clonotypes. The study at large found these results: Carriers of CMV infection plus the relevant HLA type were discriminated by the cumulative frequency of public TCR beta family members in the study cohort and in an independent 352-donor cohort. The ex vivo response was dominated by HLA-C-restricted CMV-specific TCR beta clonotypes, which also provided the single most frequent clonotype in two of eight donors.

Worth noting for this clonotype: Its target antigen remains unknown. Per-nucleotide qualities are absent, and no much larger clonotype sits a single base away.

The sequenced sample consisted of PBMCs. The sequence joins TRBV20-1 to TRBJ2-3; confidence is insufficient to name the D gene. The clonotype originates from a human donor in good health (CMV status not recorded). Some clones in this sample may be carry-over from other donors' samples. The CDR3 here reads CSAILRPAVSDTQYF. In nucleotides, the sequence is TGCAGTGCTATTCTGAGACCTGCGGTATCAGATACGCAGTATTTT.